What follows is one T cell receptor beta chain and its context. The table came from immunoSEQ multiplex PCR; TCRdb's copy has only in-frame clones and leaves some out. The sample holds more than 150,000 clones; roughly four fifths are singletons and the top ten take more than 9.5%. These data are taken from a study of blood T cell repertoires in COVID-19. Whole-study context: T cells, B-cell-depleted T cells, or PBMCs supplied cDNA or gDNA.

The CDR3 runs to 15 residues. The V segment lost 6 bases and the J segment 2 bases; nucleotides outside the gene matches: 3. Germline values: CDR1 MDHEN, CDR2 SYDVKM. The chain couples TRBV28 to TRBJ2-5; 13 bases agree with TRBD2. Sequencing was performed on PBMCs or T cells enriched from blood (not recorded which). The TCR was taken from a man aged 45 to 65 who had recovered from COVID-19. The CDR3 sequence: CASRRTSGGQETQYF. CDR3 in DNA: TGTGCCAGCAGGAGGACTAGCGGGGGTCAAGAGACCCAGTACTTC.